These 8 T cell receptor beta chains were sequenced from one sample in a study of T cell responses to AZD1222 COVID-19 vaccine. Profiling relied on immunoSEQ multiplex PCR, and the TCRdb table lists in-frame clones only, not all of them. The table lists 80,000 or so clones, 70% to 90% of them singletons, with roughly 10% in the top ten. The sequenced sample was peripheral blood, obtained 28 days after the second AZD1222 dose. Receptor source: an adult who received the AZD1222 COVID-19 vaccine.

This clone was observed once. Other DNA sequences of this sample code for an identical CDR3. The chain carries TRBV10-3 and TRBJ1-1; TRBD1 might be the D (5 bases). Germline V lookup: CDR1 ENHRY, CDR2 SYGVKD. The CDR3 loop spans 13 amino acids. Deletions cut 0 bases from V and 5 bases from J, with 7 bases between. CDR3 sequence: CAISESRGTEAFF. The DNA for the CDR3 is TGTGCCATCAGTGAGTCGCGGGGGACTGAAGCTTTCTTT.

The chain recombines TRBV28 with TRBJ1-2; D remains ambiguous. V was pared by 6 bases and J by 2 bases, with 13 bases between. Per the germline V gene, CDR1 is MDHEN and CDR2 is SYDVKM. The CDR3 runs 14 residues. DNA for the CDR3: TGTGCCAGCAGCCCCCAGCTTATAAACTATGGCTACACCTTC. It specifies CASSPQLINYGYTF.

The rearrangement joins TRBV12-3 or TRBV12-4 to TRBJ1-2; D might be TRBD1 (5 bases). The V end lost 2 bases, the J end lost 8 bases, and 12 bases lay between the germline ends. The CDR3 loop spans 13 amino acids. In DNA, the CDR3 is TGTGCCAGCAGTTTATACAGGAGAGGGGGCTACACCTTC. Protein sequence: CASSLYRRGGYTF.

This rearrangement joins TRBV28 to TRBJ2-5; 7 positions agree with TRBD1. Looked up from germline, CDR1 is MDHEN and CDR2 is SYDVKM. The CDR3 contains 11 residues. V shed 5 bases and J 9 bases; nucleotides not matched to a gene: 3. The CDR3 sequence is CASSPQGAQYF. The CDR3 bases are TGTGCCAGCAGTCCGCAGGGGGCCCAGTACTTC.

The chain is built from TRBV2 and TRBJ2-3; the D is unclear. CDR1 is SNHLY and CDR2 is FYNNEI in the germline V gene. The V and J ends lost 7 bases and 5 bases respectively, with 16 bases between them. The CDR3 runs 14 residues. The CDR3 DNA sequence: TGTGCCAGCAAGAACGTAAGACGCGGAGATACGCAGTATTTT. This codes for CASKNVRRGDTQYF.

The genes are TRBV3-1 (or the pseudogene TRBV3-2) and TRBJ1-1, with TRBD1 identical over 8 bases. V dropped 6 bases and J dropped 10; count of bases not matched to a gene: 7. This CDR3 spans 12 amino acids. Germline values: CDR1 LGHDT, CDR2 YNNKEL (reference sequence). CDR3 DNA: TGTGCCAGCAGTCAACAGGGGGTTGGAGCTTTCTTT. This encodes CASSQQGVGAFF.

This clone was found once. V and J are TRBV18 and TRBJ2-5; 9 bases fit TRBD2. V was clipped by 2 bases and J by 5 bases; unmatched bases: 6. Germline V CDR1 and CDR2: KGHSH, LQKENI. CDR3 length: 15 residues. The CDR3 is CASSPAGLAEETQYF. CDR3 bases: TGTGCCAGCTCACCAGCGGGACTAGCAGAGGAGACCCAGTACTTC.

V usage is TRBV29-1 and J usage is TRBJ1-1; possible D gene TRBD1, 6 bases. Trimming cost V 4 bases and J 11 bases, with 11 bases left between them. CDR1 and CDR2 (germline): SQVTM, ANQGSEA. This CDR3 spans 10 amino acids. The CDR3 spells CSVGNRDAFF. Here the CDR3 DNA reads TGCAGCGTTGGAAACAGGGATGCTTTCTTT.